Listed below are T cell receptor beta chains from one sample, sequenced in a study of cytotoxic CD8 clonotypes in ibrutinib-treated CLL. Profiling relied on immunoSEQ multiplex PCR, and the TCRdb table lists in-frame clones only, not all of them. The repertoire has 30,000 to 40,000 clones, approximately 70% of them found once; the top ten carry 25% to 30%. Sequenced here: PBMCs, sampled before ibrutinib treatment. The receptors were gathered from a human donor with chronic lymphocytic leukemia. Both conserved end residues are part of each CDR3.

cdr3_length,j_call,v_call,cdr3_aa
12,TRBJ2-3,TRBV9,CASSAGSDTQYF
13,TRBJ2-5,TRBV28,CASKGLTQETQYF
14,TRBJ2-5,TRBV28,CASSWDRAQETQYF
14,TRBJ1-3,TRBV30,CAWSGGGSGNTIYF
14,TRBJ1-2,TRBV5-6,CASTHQGISYGYTF
17,TRBJ1-6,TRBV28,CASSYEWDRVSPRALHF
16,TRBJ1-2,TRBV6-5,CASSYSGTGSRYGYTF
15,TRBJ1-2,TRBV18,CASSPKSGGPYGYTF
15,TRBJ2-2,TRBV6-5,CAIQRSGGATGELFF
16,TRBJ2-5,TRBV11-3,CASSYPSGSHQETQYF
19,TRBJ2-3,TRBV5-1,CASSLSNRRDRGQADTQYF
14,TRBJ2-5,TRBV6-1,CASTYRQAPETQYF
12,TRBJ1-1,TRBV7-9,CASSRRTDRPFF